This T cell receptor beta chain was captured in a study of graft-versus-host responses after intestinal transplantation. Background on the study: For two to four years after anti-thymocyte globulin induction, all recipients took tacrolimus and steroids.

This table comes from immunoSEQ multiplex PCR, and its TCRdb copy is limited to in-frame clones, with some not included. The sample lists about 48,000 clones, about 90% occurring once. Study findings and constraints: Recipient marrow contained GvH clones, some of which appeared first in ileum or blood. After transplant, early declines in HvG clones were associated with peak levels of circulating GvH clones. Those patients showing graft-donor T cell macrochimerism displayed high graft-versus-host to host-versus-graft clonal ratios in allografts.

Germline CDR1 reads MNHEY; CDR2 reads SVGAGI. Trimming stripped 2 bases from V and 5 bases from J, with 10 bases between. The CDR3 is made up of 13 amino acids. This clone was seen a few times. The antigen remains unidentified. The source was unstimulated CD4+ T cells sorted from spleen or lymph node cells, collected before transplant. The sequence came from a human donor who was the organ donor for an intestinal transplant. The V gene is TRBV6-5, the J gene TRBJ2-7; D gene uncertain. The CDR3 nucleotides are TGTGCCAGCAGTTACGGGTATTCGAACGAGCAGTACTTC. Protein sequence: CASSYGYSNEQYF.